This T cell receptor beta chain was captured in a study of shared clonotypes between healthy human individuals. Source study methods: Junction-only immunoSEQ sequences carried no quality scores, so filtering differed. Clones were read by immunoSEQ multiplex PCR, and TCRdb kept only the in-frame ones, dropping some. The V and J calls and the clone size are those of that table, but D and trimming were determined from the DNA. The sample lists about 1.5 million clones; 98% were seen once. The CDR3 is 13 amino acids. The germline gives CDR1 SGDLS, CDR2 YYNGEE. Trimming pared 7 bases from V and 5 bases from J, leaving 15 bases between.

The specimen was naive CD4+ T cells sorted from blood. Subset described: CD45RA+ positively selected. The source of this sequence is a man aged 25 to 45 in good health. The rearrangement links TRBV9 to TRBJ2-5, with a weak D call TRBD2 (6 bases). In DNA form, the CDR3 reads TGTGCCAGCGCGGGAACTACGTCCGAGACCCAGTACTTC. This sequence encodes CASAGTTSETQYF.